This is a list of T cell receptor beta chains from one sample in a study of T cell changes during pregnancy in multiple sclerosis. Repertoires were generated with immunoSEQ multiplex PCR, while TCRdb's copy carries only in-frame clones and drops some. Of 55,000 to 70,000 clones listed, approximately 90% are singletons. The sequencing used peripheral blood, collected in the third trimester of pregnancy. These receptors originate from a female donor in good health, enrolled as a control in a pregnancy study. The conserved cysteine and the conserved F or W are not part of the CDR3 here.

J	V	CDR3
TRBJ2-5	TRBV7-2	ASSSGQGYETQY
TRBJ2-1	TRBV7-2	ASGTSYGNEQF
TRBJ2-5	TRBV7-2	ASSLAGQKETQY
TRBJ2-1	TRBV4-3	ASSRGVADNEQF
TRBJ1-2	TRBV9	ASSPRDSHPTKTYT
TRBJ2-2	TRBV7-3	ASSLNPFGTGAGELF
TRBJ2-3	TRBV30	AWSPQSGGPYTQY
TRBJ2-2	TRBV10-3	AISGTGGTGELF
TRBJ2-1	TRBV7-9	ASSLVTTSEQF
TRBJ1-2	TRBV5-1	ASSPTGDGGYT
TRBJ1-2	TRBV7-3	ASSLWGGDGYT
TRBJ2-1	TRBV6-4	ASSDRQGGYNEQF
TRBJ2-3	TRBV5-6	ASSVLGTGGTGTQY
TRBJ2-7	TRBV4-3	ASSQTSGGGPYEQY
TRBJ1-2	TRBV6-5	ASRSFTRYYGYT
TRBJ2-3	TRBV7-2	ASSPRPGDTQY
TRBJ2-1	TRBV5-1	ASGQSHEQF
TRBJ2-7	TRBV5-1	ASKDSHYEQY
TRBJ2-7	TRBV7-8	ASSSLYEQY
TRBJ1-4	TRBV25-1	ASSDHGRGWSNEKLF
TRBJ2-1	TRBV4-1	ASSQFTGGEQF
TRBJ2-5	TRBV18	ASSSQGQETQY
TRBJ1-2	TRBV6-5	ASSYSKRVRGYT
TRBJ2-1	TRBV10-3	AIRTANEQF
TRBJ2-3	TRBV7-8	ASSLGAGGQGTQY
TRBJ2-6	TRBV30	ASGQTPGANVLT
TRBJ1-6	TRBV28	SSSRGTRGNSPLH
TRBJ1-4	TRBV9	ASSVDGGEKLF